Shown below are 17 T cell receptor beta chains from a single sample sequenced in a study of blood T cell repertoires in COVID-19. Sequenced by immunoSEQ multiplex PCR; TCRdb stores in-frame clones only, minus some. Seen here are approximately 71,000 clones, 70% to 90% observed once, and the top ten hold under 5%. The sample consisted of peripheral blood. All receptors come from a man aged 45-60 years with acute or convalescent COVID-19.

This clone was counted a few times. The rearrangement uses TRBV6-1 and TRBJ2-7; TRBD1 aligns across 10 bases. CDR1 MNHNS and CDR2 SASEGT come from the germline V gene. This CDR3 comprises 19 residues. J gave up 2 bases and V 4 bases, and 17 bases lay outside the gene matches. The CDR3 here is CASSGITTDRGVIPYEQYF. Here the CDR3 DNA reads TGTGCCAGCAGTGGGATTACCACGGACAGGGGGGTTATCCCCTACGAGCAGTACTTC.

The rearrangement uses TRBV7-9 and TRBJ1-2; D is possibly TRBD1 (6 bases). Trimming stripped 5 bases from V and 0 bases from J, with 13 bases between. This CDR3 is 15 amino acids long. Germline CDR1 is SEHNR and CDR2 is FQNEAQ (reference sequence). The DNA of the CDR3 is TGTGCCAGCAGCGGAGGGGGGGCCTCTAACTATGGCTACACCTTC. Its translation: CASSGGGASNYGYTF. The full variable domain, its missing parts supplied by reference TRBV7-9 and TRBJ1-2, is DTGVSQNPRHKITKRGQNVTFRCDPISEHNRLYWYRQTLGQGPEFLTYFQNEAQLEKSRLLSDRFSAERPKGSFSTLEIQRTEQGDSAMYLCASSGGGASNYGYTFGSGTRLTVV.

The J gene is TRBJ1-2, the V gene TRBV6-4; D may be TRBD1 (6 bases). V lost 7 bases to trimming and J lost 0 bases, with 18 bases between them. CDR3 length: 16 residues. CDR1 is MRHNA, CDR2 SNTAGT, per germline. The CDR3 DNA follows: TGTGCCAGCAACCCAACACAGGGATTCTCTAACTATGGCTACACCTTC. It encodes CASNPTQGFSNYGYTF.

The chain is built from TRBV5-4 and TRBJ1-3; 10 positions match TRBD2. The assigned J gene may be wrong: the sequence end matches TRBJ2-2 better. The CDR3 is 18 residues long. Germline CDR1 SGHNT, CDR2 YYREEE (reference sequence). The CDR3 protein is CASSSELAGDVNTGELFF. The CDR3 region has the DNA TGTGCCAGCAGCTCGGAGCTAGCGGGAGATGTTAACACCGGGGAGCTGTTTTTT.

The rearrangement uses TRBV6-1 and TRBJ1-2; D call uncertain. Germline loops: CDR1 MNHNS, CDR2 SASEGT. Between the trimmed V and J ends, which lost 3 bases and 8 bases, there was a span of 7 bases. This CDR3 has 11 residues. The chain's CDR3 is CASSEGSGYTF. The CDR3 DNA is TGTGCCAGCAGTGAGGGCAGCGGCTACACCTTC.

This clone was observed a single time. The chain couples TRBV19 to TRBJ1-5; 8 bases are shared with TRBD1. The CDR3 runs to 14 residues. With V trimmed by 10 bases and J by 2 bases, 7 bases remained unmatched. Germline loops: CDR1 LNHDA, CDR2 SQIVND (reference sequence). CDR3 nucleotides: TGTGCCATGGGCGGACAGGGTGGCAATCAGCCCCAGCATTTT. It codes for CAMGGQGGNQPQHF.

The chain has TRBV7-3 and TRBJ2-2; the match to TRBD1 covers 8 bases. The CDR3 is 16 amino acids. The germline gives CDR1 SGHTA, CDR2 FQGTGA. The J segment lost 7 bases and the V segment lost 5 bases, leaving 12 bases of the junction unmatched. In DNA form, the CDR3 reads TGTGCCAGCAGCCCTCGACAGGGGTCGGTCGGCGGGGAGCTGTTTTTT. Its protein is CASSPRQGSVGGELFF.

The chain couples TRBV11-2 to TRBJ2-7, with TRBD1 identical over 7 bases. J was trimmed by 4 bases and V by 5 bases; bases with no gene match: 8. The CDR3 is made up of 14 amino acids. Germline CDR1 and CDR2: SGHAT and FQNNGV. CDR3 residues: CASSLYRGPYEQYF. The CDR3 DNA reads as TGTGCCAGCAGCCTGTACAGGGGTCCATACGAGCAGTACTTC.

This chain joins TRBV3-1 (or the pseudogene TRBV3-2) and TRBJ2-4, with D perhaps matching TRBD1 (6 bases). This CDR3 is 15 amino acids long. Germline values: CDR1 LGHDT, CDR2 YNNKEL (reference sequence). V lost 1 base, J lost 7 bases, and 14 bases lay in between. The CDR3 bases are TGTGCCAGCAGCCAAGGAACAGGGCGGGTGAACATTCAGTACTTC. This encodes CASSQGTGRVNIQYF.

The chain recombines TRBV6-4 with TRBJ1-6; TRBD1 matches 9 bases. CDR1 is MRHNA, CDR2 SNTAGT, per germline. The CDR3 runs to 14 residues. With V trimmed by 7 bases and J by 10 bases, 8 bases remained unmatched. In DNA form, the CDR3 reads TGTGCCAGCACCGAAGGCGGGACAGGGTCACCCCTCCACTTT. Translated: CASTEGGTGSPLHF.

This clone has more than one count but fewer than ten. The J gene is TRBJ1-1, the V gene TRBV5-1, with 8 bases fitting TRBD1. The trim removed 1 base at V and 1 base at J, leaving 18 bases unmatched. Per the germline V gene, CDR1 is SGHRS and CDR2 is YFSETQ. This CDR3 spans 20 amino acids. In DNA, the CDR3 is TGCGCCAGCAGCTTGTTTACACAGGACCCGCAGGGGGCCAAGAACACTGAAGCTTTCTTT. Its translation: CASSLFTQDPQGAKNTEAFF.

This clone occurred a few times. V and J are TRBV6-5 and TRBJ1-1, with a possible D match to TRBD1 (6 bases). Germline V gene sequence: CDR1 MNHEY, CDR2 SVGAGI. Deletions cut 9 bases from V and 1 base from J, with 9 bases between. CDR3 length: 12 residues. The CDR3 DNA is TGTGCCAGTCAACAGGGGAACACTGAAGCTTTCTTT. Its protein product is CASQQGNTEAFF.

The chain links TRBV7-8 to TRBJ2-5; 9 positions match TRBD2. The V and J ends lost 1 base and 5 bases, in that order; junction bases with no gene match: 11. There are 17 residues in the CDR3. CDR1 is SGHVS, CDR2 FQNEAQ, per germline. CDR3 DNA sequence: TGTGCCAGCAGCTTAGTGGGGGCGGTAGCGGGAGTGGAGACCCAGTACTTC. It yields the protein CASSLVGAVAGVETQYF.

This clone was recorded only once. The rearrangement links TRBV10-3 to TRBJ1-6, with D uncertain. CDR3 length: 14 amino acids. The germline gives CDR1 ENHRY, CDR2 SYGVKD. The V end was cut by 6 bases, the J end by 0 bases, with 6 bases between. Here the CDR3 reads CAIRQSSYNSPLHF. CDR3 bases: TGTGCCATCAGACAGAGCTCCTATAATTCACCCCTCCACTTT.

V usage is TRBV27 and J usage is TRBJ2-1; a possible D gene is TRBD1 (6 bases). The V gene's germline CDR1 is MNHEY and CDR2 SMNVEV (reference sequence). V was clipped by 5 bases and J by 8 bases, with 13 bases between them. This CDR3 has 13 residues. The CDR3 spells CASSAGAGYEQFF. CDR3 nucleotide sequence: TGTGCCAGCAGTGCAGGGGCCGGTTATGAGCAGTTCTTC.

The chain couples TRBV5-4 to TRBJ2-1; D gene unclear. Germline loops: CDR1 SGHNT, CDR2 YYREEE (reference sequence). V was trimmed by 1 base and J by 0 bases, leaving 8 bases between them. The CDR3 has 15 amino acids. CDR3 amino acids: CASSLLESSYNEQFF. CDR3 DNA: TGTGCCAGCAGCTTGCTAGAGAGCTCCTACAATGAGCAGTTCTTC.

The chain couples TRBV6-5 to TRBJ1-1; 10 nucleotides agree with TRBD1. V trimming: 10 bases; J trimming: 1 base; junction bases outside the gene matches: 6. The CDR3 extends over 14 amino acids. The V gene's germline CDR1 is MNHEY and CDR2 SVGAGI. CDR3: CAIRTGGRNTEAFF. CDR3 in DNA: TGTGCCATTCGGACAGGGGGGCGGAACACTGAAGCTTTCTTT.